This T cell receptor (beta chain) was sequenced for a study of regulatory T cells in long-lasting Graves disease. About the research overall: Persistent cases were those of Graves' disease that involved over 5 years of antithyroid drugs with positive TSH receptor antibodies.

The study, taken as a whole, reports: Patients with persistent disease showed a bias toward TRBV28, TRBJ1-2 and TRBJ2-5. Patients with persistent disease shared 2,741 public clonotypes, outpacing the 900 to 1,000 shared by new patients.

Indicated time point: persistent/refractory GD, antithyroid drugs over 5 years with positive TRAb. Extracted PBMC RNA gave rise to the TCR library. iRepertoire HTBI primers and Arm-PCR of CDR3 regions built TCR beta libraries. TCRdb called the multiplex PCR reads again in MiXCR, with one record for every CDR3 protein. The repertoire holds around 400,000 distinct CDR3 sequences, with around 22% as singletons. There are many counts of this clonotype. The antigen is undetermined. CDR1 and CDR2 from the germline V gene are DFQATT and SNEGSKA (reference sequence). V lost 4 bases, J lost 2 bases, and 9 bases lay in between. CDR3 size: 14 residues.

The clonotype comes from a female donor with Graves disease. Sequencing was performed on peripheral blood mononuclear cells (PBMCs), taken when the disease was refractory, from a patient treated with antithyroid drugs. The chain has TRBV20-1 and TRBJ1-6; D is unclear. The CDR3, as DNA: TGCAGTGCTAAACATCTAGCCTATAATTCACCCCTCCACTTT. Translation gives CSAKHLAYNSPLHF.